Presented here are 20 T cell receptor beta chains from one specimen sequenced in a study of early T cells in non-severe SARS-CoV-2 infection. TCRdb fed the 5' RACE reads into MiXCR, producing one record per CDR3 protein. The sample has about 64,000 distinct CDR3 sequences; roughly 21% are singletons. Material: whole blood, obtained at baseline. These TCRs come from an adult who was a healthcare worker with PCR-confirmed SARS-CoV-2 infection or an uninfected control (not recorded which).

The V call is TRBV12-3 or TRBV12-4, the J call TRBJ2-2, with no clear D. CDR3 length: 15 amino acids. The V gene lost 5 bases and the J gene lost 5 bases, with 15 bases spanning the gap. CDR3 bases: TGTGCCAGCAGTGTGGACGATAGCCTGACCGGGGAGCTGTTTTTT. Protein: CASSVDDSLTGELFF.

As DNA, the CDR3 is TGTGCCAGCATCCGGACTAGCGGAGCTTACAATGAGCAGTTCTTC. This translates into CASIRTSGAYNEQFF. The genes are TRBV5-5 and TRBJ2-1, with TRBD2 matching over 10 bases. V shed 6 bases, J shed 4 bases, and the junction held 7 bases outside the gene matches. The CDR3 totals 15 residues. Germline CDR1 reads SGHKS; CDR2 reads YYEKEE (reference sequence).

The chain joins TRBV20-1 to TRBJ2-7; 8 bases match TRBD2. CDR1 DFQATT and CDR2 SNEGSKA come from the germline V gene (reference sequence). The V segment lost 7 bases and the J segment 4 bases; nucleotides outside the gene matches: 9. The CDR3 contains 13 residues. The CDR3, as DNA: TGCAGTGTGGTCGGGACTAGGGGATACGAGCAGTACTTC. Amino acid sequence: CSVVGTRGYEQYF.

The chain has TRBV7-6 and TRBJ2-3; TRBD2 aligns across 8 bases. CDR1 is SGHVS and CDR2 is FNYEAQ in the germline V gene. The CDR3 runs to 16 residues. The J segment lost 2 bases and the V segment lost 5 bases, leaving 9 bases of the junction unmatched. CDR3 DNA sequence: TGTGCCAGCAGCAAAGGGACTAGGTCGGCCACAGATACGCAGTATTTT. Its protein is CASSKGTRSATDTQYF.

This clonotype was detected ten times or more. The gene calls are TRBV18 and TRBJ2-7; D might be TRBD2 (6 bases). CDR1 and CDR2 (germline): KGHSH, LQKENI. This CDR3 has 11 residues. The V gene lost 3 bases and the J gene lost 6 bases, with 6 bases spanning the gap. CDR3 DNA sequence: TGTGCCAGCTCACCGGGGGGCGAGCAGTACTTC. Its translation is CASSPGGEQYF.

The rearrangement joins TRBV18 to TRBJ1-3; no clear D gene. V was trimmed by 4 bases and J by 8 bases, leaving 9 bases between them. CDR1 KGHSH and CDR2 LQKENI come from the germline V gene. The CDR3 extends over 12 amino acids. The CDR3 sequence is CASSRESDTIYF. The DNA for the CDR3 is TGTGCCAGCTCACGGGAGAGCGACACCATATATTTT.

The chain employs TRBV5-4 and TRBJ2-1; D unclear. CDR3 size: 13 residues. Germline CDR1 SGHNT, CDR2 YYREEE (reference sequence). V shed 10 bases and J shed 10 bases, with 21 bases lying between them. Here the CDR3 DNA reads TGTGCCCTATCTTTTGGACCGAGCCGGGAGCAGTTCTTC. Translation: CALSFGPSREQFF.

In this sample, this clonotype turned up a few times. The CDR3 is CAISESQTTEAFF. The CDR3 DNA reads TGTGCCATCAGTGAATCTCAGACCACTGAAGCTTTCTTT. V and J are TRBV10-3 and TRBJ1-1; D ambiguous. Germline CDR1 ENHRY, CDR2 SYGVKD. Trimming took off 3 bases at V and 4 bases at J, with 9 bases between the two ends. This CDR3 spans 13 amino acids.

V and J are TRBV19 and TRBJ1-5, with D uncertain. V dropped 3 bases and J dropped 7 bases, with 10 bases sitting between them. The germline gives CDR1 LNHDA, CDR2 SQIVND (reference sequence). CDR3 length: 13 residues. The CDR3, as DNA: TGTGCCAGTAGTATGATGGGTCGCCAGCCCCAGCATTTT. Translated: CASSMMGRQPQHF.

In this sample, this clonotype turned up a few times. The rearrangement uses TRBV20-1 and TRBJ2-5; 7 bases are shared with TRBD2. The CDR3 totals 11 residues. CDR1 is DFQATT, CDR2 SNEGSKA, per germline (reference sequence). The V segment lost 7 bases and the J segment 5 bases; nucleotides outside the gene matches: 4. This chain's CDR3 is CSVDGGETQYF. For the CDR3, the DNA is TGCAGTGTAGACGGGGGGGAGACCCAGTACTTC.

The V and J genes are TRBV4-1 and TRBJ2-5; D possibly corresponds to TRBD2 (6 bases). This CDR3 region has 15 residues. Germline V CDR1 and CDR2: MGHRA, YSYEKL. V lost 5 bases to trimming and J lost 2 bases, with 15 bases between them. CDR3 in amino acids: CASSNRAGRQETQYF. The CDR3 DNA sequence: TGCGCCAGCAGCAACCGCGCGGGGAGGCAAGAGACCCAGTACTTC.

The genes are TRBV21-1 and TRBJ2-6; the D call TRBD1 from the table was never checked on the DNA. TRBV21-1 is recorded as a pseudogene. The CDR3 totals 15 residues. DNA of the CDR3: TGTGCCCGCGGACAGGGGGCTTTTGGGGCCAACGTCCTGACTTTC. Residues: CARGQGAFGANVLTF.

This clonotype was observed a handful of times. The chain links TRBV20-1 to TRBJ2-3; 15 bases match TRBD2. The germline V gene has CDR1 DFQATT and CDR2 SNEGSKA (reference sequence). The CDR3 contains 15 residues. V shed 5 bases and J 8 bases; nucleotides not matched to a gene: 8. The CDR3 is CSAGTGTSGGITQYF. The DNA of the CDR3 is TGCAGTGCTGGTACCGGGACTAGCGGGGGGATTACGCAGTATTTT.

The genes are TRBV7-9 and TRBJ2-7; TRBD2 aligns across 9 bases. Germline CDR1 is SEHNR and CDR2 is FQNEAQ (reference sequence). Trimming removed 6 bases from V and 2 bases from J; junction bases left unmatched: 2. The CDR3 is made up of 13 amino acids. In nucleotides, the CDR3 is TGTGCCAGCAGGGGGACTAGCCCCTACGAGCAGTACTTC. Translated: CASRGTSPYEQYF.

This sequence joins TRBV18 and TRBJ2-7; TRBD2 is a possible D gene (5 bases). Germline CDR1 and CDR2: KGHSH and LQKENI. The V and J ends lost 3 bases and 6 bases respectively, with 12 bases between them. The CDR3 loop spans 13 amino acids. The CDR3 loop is CASSPGKATEQYF. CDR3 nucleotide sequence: TGTGCCAGCTCACCCGGGAAAGCGACCGAGCAGTACTTC.

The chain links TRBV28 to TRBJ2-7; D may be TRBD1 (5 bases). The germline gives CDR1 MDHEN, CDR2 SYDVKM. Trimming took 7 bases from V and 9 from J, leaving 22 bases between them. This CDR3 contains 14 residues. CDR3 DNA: TGTGCCAGCAACCCGACGGATTTCACAGGCGGGCAGTACTTC. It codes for CASNPTDFTGGQYF.

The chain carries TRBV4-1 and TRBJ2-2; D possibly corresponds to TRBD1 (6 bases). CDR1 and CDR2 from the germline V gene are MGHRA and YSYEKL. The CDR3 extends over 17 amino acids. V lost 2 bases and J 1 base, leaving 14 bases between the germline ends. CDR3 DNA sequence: TGCGCCAGCAGCCAATGGGTACGGACAGAGAACACCGGGGAGCTGTTTTTT. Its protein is CASSQWVRTENTGELFF.

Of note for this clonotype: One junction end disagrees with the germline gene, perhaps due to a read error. CDR3 bases: TGCAGTGCTCTACAGGGGGCTGAGGCTTTCTTT. Amino acids: CSALQGAEAFF. The V call is TRBV20-1, the J call TRBJ1-1; TRBD1 aligns across 9 bases. The CDR3 consists of 11 residues. Looked up from germline, CDR1 is DFQATT and CDR2 is SNEGSKA (reference sequence).

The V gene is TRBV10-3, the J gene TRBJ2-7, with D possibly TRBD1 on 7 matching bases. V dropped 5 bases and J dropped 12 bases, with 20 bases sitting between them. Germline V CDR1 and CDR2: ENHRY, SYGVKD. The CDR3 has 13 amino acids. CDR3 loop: CAISPGQAGGAYF. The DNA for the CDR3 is TGTGCCATCAGTCCAGGACAGGCCGGCGGGGCGTACTTC.

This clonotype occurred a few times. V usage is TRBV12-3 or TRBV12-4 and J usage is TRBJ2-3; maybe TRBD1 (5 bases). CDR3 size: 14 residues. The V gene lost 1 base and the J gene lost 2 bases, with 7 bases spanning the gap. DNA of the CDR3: TGTGCCAGCAGTTTAGGACAGACCACAGATACGCAGTATTTT. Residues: CASSLGQTTDTQYF.